This TCR beta chain is drawn from a study of beta chain features in type 1 diabetes. Study overall: Sorted cell examination encompassed about 110 million cells across all samples.

Reverse transcribing all isolated RNA meant expressed TCRB transcripts were sequenced. Assay used: immunoSEQ multiplex PCR; TCRdb lists only in-frame clones, some missing. This sample yields 150,000 to 190,000 clones, of which roughly 11% are seen a single time; about 1.9% belongs to the top ten. Trimming shortened V by 2 bases and J by 4 bases, and 12 bases separated the two germline ends. CDR1 is SGHDN, CDR2 FVKESK, per germline. CDR3 length: 14 residues. This clone was found a few times. Its antigen is still unknown. Findings and caveats of the study: At VDJ recombination sites, type 1 diabetes patients had fewer insertions and more deleted nucleotides.

Sequencing input: central memory CD4+ T cells from blood. The chain joins TRBV14 to TRBJ2-7; tentatively, D is TRBD1 (5 bases). This clonotype originated in a man aged 18 to 30 in good health. The CDR3 bases are TGTGCCAGCAGCCAATCAGTACAGGCATACGAGCAGTACTTC. Translation gives CASSQSVQAYEQYF.